Included here is one TCR beta chain sequence, with context. Its antigen is unknown. The data were obtained in a study of cytomegalovirus exposure and HLA in healthy donors. The primer mix had 60 Vbeta and 13 Jbeta primers. The protocol was immunoSEQ multiplex PCR, while the TCRdb copy is restricted to in-frame clones and leaves out a portion. Among about 140,000 clones listed, about 75% were seen once. General study points: Listed as cytomegalovirus-associated were 150 or so TCR beta chains. A few V segments could not be told apart, such as TRBV6-2 and TRBV6-3, and were left out. Among donors in an Asian-associated ancestry cluster, a later analysis reportedly found fewer N-insertions than the roughly 700-donor mean.

The CDR3 contains 15 residues. V shed 0 bases and J shed 5 bases, with 13 bases lying between them. Per the germline V gene, CDR1 is MNHEY and CDR2 is SVGAGI. The receptor was derived from a woman aged 25 to 45 in good health and CMV-seronegative. The sequencing input was PBMCs. The chain joins TRBV6-5 to TRBJ1-1; TRBD1 might be the D (5 bases). CDR3 nucleotides: TGTGCCAGCAGTTACTCAGGGTTAGGGGCAACTGAAGCTTTCTTT. Its protein is CASSYSGLGATEAFF.